The 31 T cell receptor beta chains below were found in one sample sequenced in a study of blood T cell repertoires in COVID-19. Only in-frame clones appear in the TCRdb table, and some are missing; sequencing was by immunoSEQ multiplex PCR. The sample lists about 250,000 clones, 86% occurring once. Sequencing input: peripheral blood. The receptors here all came from a woman in her sixties who had recovered from COVID-19.

This clone has more than one count but fewer than ten. The V gene is TRBV5-1, the J gene TRBJ1-2; the match to TRBD1 covers 12 bases. This CDR3 has 19 amino acids. The germline gives CDR1 SGHRS, CDR2 YFSETQ. Unmatched junction bases numbered 15, after V lost 1 base and J lost 5 bases. The CDR3 here is CASSLRPPGQGAILYGYTF. The CDR3 coding sequence is TGCGCCAGCAGCTTGCGCCCCCCGGGACAGGGGGCAATTCTTTATGGCTACACCTTC.

The chain recombines TRBV28 with TRBJ1-5; D not certain. The CDR3 length is 15 residues. Germline V CDR1 and CDR2: MDHEN, SYDVKM. The V end lost 6 bases, the J end lost 2 bases, and 14 bases lay between the germline ends. CDR3 nucleotide sequence: TGTGCCAGCAGATCTGGAGGGAACGGCAATCAGCCCCAGCATTTT. It is translated as CASRSGGNGNQPQHF.

The chain carries TRBV24-1 and TRBJ2-5; 8 nucleotides match TRBD2. The V gene's germline CDR1 is KGHDR and CDR2 SFDVKD. The CDR3 runs 16 residues. The V segment lost 0 bases and the J segment 0 bases; nucleotides outside the gene matches: 2. CDR3 amino acids: CATSDLSLADQETQYF. Written as DNA, the CDR3 is TGTGCCACCAGTGATTTGTCACTAGCGGACCAAGAGACCCAGTACTTC.

The chain couples TRBV28 to TRBJ1-5; the match to TRBD1 covers 7 bases. The CDR3 has 13 amino acids. Trimming took 6 bases from V and 6 from J; bases not matched to a gene: 5. Germline CDR1 reads MDHEN; CDR2 reads SYDVKM. CDR3 sequence: CASSNDRVQPQHF. The CDR3, as DNA: TGTGCCAGCAGCAACGACAGGGTTCAGCCCCAGCATTTT.

The chain is built from TRBV24-1 and TRBJ1-5; the match to TRBD1 covers 10 bases. The CDR3 is 15 amino acids. After removal of 4 bases from V and 5 bases from J, the junction contained 4 bases not matched to a gene. Germline V gives CDR1 KGHDR, CDR2 SFDVKD. CDR3 residues: CATSDSDRGYQPQHF. CDR3 in DNA: TGTGCCACCAGTGACTCGGACAGGGGGTATCAGCCCCAGCATTTT.

This clone was detected once. The chain has TRBV13 and TRBJ2-5; a weak D match, TRBD1 (5 bases). This CDR3 contains 13 residues. V was trimmed by 0 bases and J by 3 bases, leaving 5 bases between them. Germline CDR1 reads PRHDT; CDR2 reads FYEKMQ (reference sequence). The CDR3 here is CASSLGTEETQYF. The CDR3, as DNA: TGTGCCAGCAGCTTAGGGACAGAAGAGACCCAGTACTTC.

CDR3 amino acids: CASSPRGTYEQYF. CDR3 bases: TGTGCCAGCAGCCCCCGAGGGACCTACGAGCAGTACTTC. This chain joins TRBV5-6 and TRBJ2-7; tentatively, D is TRBD2 (5 bases). Trimming shortened V by 4 bases and J by 2 bases, and 10 bases separated the two germline ends. In germline, CDR1 is SGHDT, CDR2 YYEEEE. CDR3 length: 13 residues.

The chain couples TRBV6-5 to TRBJ2-7; D ambiguous. V shed 8 bases and J shed 0 bases, with 11 bases lying between them. Germline V gives CDR1 MNHEY, CDR2 SVGAGI. The CDR3 consists of 13 residues. DNA of the CDR3: TGTGCCAGCCACACCATAAGCTCCTACGAGCAGTACTTC. It encodes CASHTISSYEQYF.

The chain links TRBV29-1 to TRBJ2-1, with D possibly being TRBD1 (5 bases). CDR1 and CDR2 (germline): SQVTM, ANQGSEA. Trimming pared 0 bases from V and 8 bases from J, leaving 11 bases between. This CDR3 spans 13 amino acids. DNA of the CDR3: TGCAGCGTTGAAGACATCCAGGGTCATGAGCAGTTCTTC. It is translated as CSVEDIQGHEQFF.

The V call is TRBV9, the J call TRBJ2-5; tentative D call: TRBD2 (6 bases). The CDR3 length is 13 residues. V gave up 7 bases and J gave up 3 bases, with 13 bases separating them. Germline V gene lookup returns CDR1 SGDLS and CDR2 YYNGEE. The DNA for the CDR3 is TGTGCCAGCCAGGGACTGAGGGAAGAGACCCAGTACTTC. It encodes CASQGLREETQYF.

This chain connects TRBV9 to TRBJ2-7; 7 bases are a match to TRBD1. In germline, CDR1 is SGDLS, CDR2 YYNGEE. This CDR3 is 10 amino acids long. The CDR3 DNA sequence: TGTCAGACAGGGTCTCACGAGCAGTACTTC. It yields the protein CQTGSHEQYF.

V is TRBV7-2 and J is TRBJ1-5; 8 nucleotides agree with TRBD1. The CDR3 contains 18 residues. CDR1 SGHTA and CDR2 FQGNSA come from the germline V gene. V lost 5 bases, J lost 0 bases, and 12 bases stayed unmatched. The CDR3 is CASSLRRTGPNSNQPQHF. As DNA, the CDR3 is TGTGCCAGCAGCCTACGACGGACAGGGCCTAATAGCAATCAGCCCCAGCATTTT.

V gene TRBV7-9 combines with J gene TRBJ1-2; maybe TRBD1 (6 bases). The germline V gene has CDR1 SEHNR and CDR2 FQNEAQ (reference sequence). CDR3 length equals 17 residues. V lost 5 bases to trimming and J lost 4 bases, with 23 bases between them. CDR3 loop: CASSLHASGGGIYGYTF. Written as DNA, the CDR3 is TGTGCCAGCAGCCTCCACGCTTCGGGAGGGGGAATCTATGGCTACACCTTC.

The chain links TRBV28 to TRBJ1-3; D unresolved. The CDR3 covers 17 residues. Germline CDR1 reads MDHEN; CDR2 reads SYDVKM. V dropped 5 bases and J dropped 0 bases, with 17 bases sitting between them. DNA of the CDR3: TGTGCCAGCAGTCCCCGACGAGGACTGAACTCTGGAAACACCATATATTTT. Translating it yields CASSPRRGLNSGNTIYF.

J is TRBJ1-2 and V is TRBV5-4; 9 bases are a match to TRBD1. This CDR3 is 16 amino acids long. Germline V gene sequence: CDR1 SGHNT, CDR2 YYREEE (reference sequence). Trimming took 1 base from V and 4 from J; bases not matched to a gene: 8. CDR3: CASSLPRGTGTYGYTF. In DNA, the CDR3 is TGTGCCAGCAGCTTGCCCAGGGGGACAGGGACCTATGGCTACACCTTC.

The chain links TRBV7-8 to TRBJ2-2; D unclear. The germline gives CDR1 SGHVS, CDR2 FQNEAQ. Trimming shortened V by 5 bases and J by 7 bases, and 20 bases separated the two germline ends. The CDR3 is made up of 16 amino acids. The CDR3 DNA reads TGTGCCAGCAGCCCCCGAAGATCACACATTGGCGGGGAGCTGTTTTTT. Amino acid sequence: CASSPRRSHIGGELFF.

The rearrangement joins TRBV4-1 to TRBJ2-7; 7 bases fit TRBD2. CDR1 is MGHRA, CDR2 YSYEKL, per germline. V gave up 0 bases and J gave up 2 bases; unmatched junction bases: 10. This CDR3 is 17 amino acids long. DNA for the CDR3: TGCGCCAGCAGCCAAGACCAGGTATGGGGGAGGGCCTACGAGCAGTACTTC. This translates into CASSQDQVWGRAYEQYF.

V and J are TRBV19 and TRBJ1-6; D possibly corresponds to TRBD1 (6 bases). With 7 bases removed from V and 8 bases from J, the gap between germline ends came to 12 bases. CDR1 and CDR2 from the germline V gene are LNHDA and SQIVND (reference sequence). The CDR3 loop spans 13 amino acids. The CDR3 sequence: CASTSTGYSPLHF. CDR3 nucleotide sequence: TGTGCCAGTACGAGTACAGGGTATTCACCCCTCCACTTT.

With regard to this clone: The sample carries other DNA sequences with the same CDR3. The CDR3 region is CASSATGGQETQYF. The CDR3 DNA sequence: TGTGCCAGCAGCGCGACAGGGGGCCAAGAGACCCAGTACTTC. J is TRBJ2-5 and V is TRBV9, with TRBD1 matching 9 bases. Germline assignment: CDR1 SGDLS and CDR2 YYNGEE. This CDR3 has 14 residues. J was trimmed by 1 base and V by 3 bases; bases with no gene match: 1.

CDR3 amino acids: CASSSRAGATDTQYF. In DNA form, the CDR3 reads TGTGCCAGCTCATCGCGGGCGGGGGCCACAGATACGCAGTATTTT. The V gene is TRBV18, the J gene TRBJ2-3, with D perhaps matching TRBD2 (7 bases). Germline CDR1 KGHSH, CDR2 LQKENI. CDR3 size: 15 residues. V lost 5 bases and J 2 bases, leaving 14 bases between the germline ends. The whole variable domain, filled in from reference TRBV18 and TRBJ2-3, reads NAGVMQNPRHLVRRRGQEARLRCSPMKGHSHVYWYRQLPEEGLKFMVYLQKENIIDESGMPKERFSAEFPKEGPSILRIQQVVRGDSAAYFCASSSRAGATDTQYFGPGTRLTVL.

The V gene is TRBV5-1, the J gene TRBJ1-6; possible D gene TRBD1, 6 bases. Germline CDR1 and CDR2: SGHRS and YFSETQ. This CDR3 contains 16 residues. V shed 4 bases and J shed 6 bases, with 17 bases lying between them. CDR3 sequence reads: CASSRHSGEGNSPLHF. CDR3 DNA: TGCGCCAGCAGCCGGCATTCAGGGGAGGGTAATTCACCCCTCCACTTT.

J is TRBJ2-7 and V is TRBV14; unclear D gene. Deletions cut 1 base from V and 2 bases from J, with 6 bases between. Germline values: CDR1 SGHDN, CDR2 FVKESK. There are 13 residues in the CDR3. The CDR3: CASSQATTYEQYF. For the CDR3, the DNA is TGTGCCAGCAGCCAAGCCACAACCTACGAGCAGTACTTC.

This CDR3 is CASSTRGRSQPQHF. In nucleotides, the CDR3 is TGTGCCAGTAGTACCAGGGGGCGCAGTCAGCCCCAGCATTTT. This chain joins TRBV19 and TRBJ1-5, with 8 bases aligning to TRBD1. CDR3 length: 14 residues. Germline V CDR1 and CDR2: LNHDA, SQIVND (reference sequence). With V trimmed by 4 bases and J by 6 bases, 5 bases remained unmatched.

The V and J genes are TRBV11-2 and TRBJ2-7; the D gene is possibly TRBD2 (6 bases). The length of the CDR3 is 14 residues. Trimming took 5 bases from V and 0 from J, leaving 11 bases between them. The germline gives CDR1 SGHAT, CDR2 FQNNGV. CDR3 region: CASSRPGVSYEQYF. In DNA, the CDR3 is TGTGCCAGCAGCCGGCCGGGGGTCTCCTACGAGCAGTACTTC.

This chain connects TRBV11-2 to TRBJ1-5, with a possible D match to TRBD1 (6 bases). Trimming cost V 6 bases and J 9 bases, with 9 bases left between them. Germline values: CDR1 SGHAT, CDR2 FQNNGV. This CDR3 contains 11 residues. CDR3 in amino acids: CASSSRGPQHF. DNA for the CDR3: TGTGCCAGCAGTTCCAGGGGGCCCCAGCATTTT.

V usage is TRBV7-3 and J usage is TRBJ2-5, with 10 bases lining up with TRBD2. Per the germline V gene, CDR1 is SGHTA and CDR2 is FQGTGA. The CDR3 length is 16 residues. The J segment lost 3 bases and the V segment lost 1 base, leaving 5 bases of the junction unmatched. For the CDR3, the DNA is TGTGCCAGCAGCTTAATAGCTAGCGGGGGTAAAGAGACCCAGTACTTC. This gives the protein CASSLIASGGKETQYF.

CDR3 protein: CASSARGQVFMNTEAFF. The CDR3 DNA follows: TGTGCCAGCAGCGCAAGGGGACAGGTATTCATGAACACTGAAGCTTTCTTT. V usage is TRBV9 and J usage is TRBJ1-1; 8 bases align to TRBD1. V dropped 3 bases and J dropped 0; count of bases not matched to a gene: 10. This CDR3 region has 17 residues. Germline values: CDR1 SGDLS, CDR2 YYNGEE.

This clone was counted a few times. V usage is TRBV19 and J usage is TRBJ2-3, with TRBD2 identical over 8 bases. The ends lost 6 bases at V and 4 bases at J; junction bases unmatched: 3. CDR3 length: 13 amino acids. Germline lookup yields CDR1 LNHDA and CDR2 SQIVND (reference sequence). The CDR3 DNA reads TGTGCCAGTAGACCCGGGGGGGCAGATACGCAGTATTTT. This translates into CASRPGGADTQYF.

This clone came up a few times. This rearrangement joins TRBV25-1 to TRBJ2-1; TRBD2 agrees at 8 bases. CDR1 is MGHDK, CDR2 SYGVNS, per germline. V shed 3 bases, J shed 9 bases, and the junction held 13 bases outside the gene matches. The CDR3 runs to 16 residues. CDR3 in amino acids: CASSERGLGGGSEQFF. CDR3 DNA sequence: TGTGCCAGCAGTGAGCGGGGACTAGGAGGGGGTAGTGAGCAGTTCTTC. Full variable domain (remainder filled in from reference TRBV25-1 and TRBJ2-1): EADIYQTPRYLVIGTGKKITLECSQTMGHDKMYWYQQDPGMELHLIHYSYGVNSTEKGDLSSESTVSRIRTEHFPLTLESARPSHTSQYLCASSERGLGGGSEQFFGPGTRLTVL.

This chain joins TRBV19 and TRBJ2-7, with unresolved D. The CDR3 loop spans 13 amino acids. Per germline, CDR1 LNHDA and CDR2 SQIVND (reference sequence). V gave up 1 base and J gave up 6 bases, with 10 bases separating them. This CDR3 reads CASSIATVPEQYF. The CDR3 DNA reads TGTGCCAGTAGTATAGCTACAGTCCCCGAGCAGTACTTC.

This sequence joins TRBV5-4 and TRBJ2-7, with 10 bases that match TRBD1. V lost 4 bases and J lost 1; bases outside the gene matches: 5. Germline values: CDR1 SGHNT, CDR2 YYREEE (reference sequence). The CDR3 covers 15 residues. This CDR3 reads CASSIGTGVSYEQYF. The CDR3 coding sequence is TGTGCCAGCAGCATCGGGACAGGGGTTTCCTACGAGCAGTACTTC.